Listed here are 4 T cell receptor beta chains from one sample, sequenced in a study of PD-1 blockade in classical Hodgkin lymphoma. Described time point: newly diagnosed, previously untreated cHL patient sample. Data came from immunoSEQ multiplex PCR; TCRdb stores just in-frame clones and leaves some out. Of tens of thousands of clones detected, approximately 93% appear once; the ten largest clones hold more than 2%. The sequenced sample consisted of peripheral blood mononuclear cells (PBMCs). The receptors were sampled from a human donor with classical Hodgkin lymphoma.

The rearrangement links TRBV21-1 to TRBJ2-5. TRBV21-1 is a pseudogene segment. The CDR3 contains 10 residues. CDR3 region: CASSEETQYF. DNA for the CDR3: TGTGCCAGCAGCGAAGAGACCCAGTACTTC.

This chain joins TRBV10-3 and TRBJ2-2, with D hard to call. Germline-derived CDR1 and CDR2 are ENHRY and SYGVKD. The CDR3 totals 13 residues. The V end lost 4 bases, the J end lost 4 bases, and 7 bases lay between the germline ends. For the CDR3, the DNA is TGTGCCATCAGTGTAAGGCGCACCGGGGAGCTGTTTTTT. Protein: CAISVRRTGELFF.

The rearrangement uses TRBV7-9 and TRBJ2-5; D not resolved. The CDR3 consists of 15 residues. The germline V gene encodes CDR1 SEHNR and CDR2 FQNEAQ (reference sequence). The V gene lost 1 base and the J gene lost 5 bases, with 14 bases spanning the gap. In nucleotides, the CDR3 is TGTGCCAGCAGCTTAGGAGTTGTAGCCCCCGAGACCCAGTACTTC. As protein: CASSLGVVAPETQYF. The entire variable domain, with the rest obtained from reference TRBV7-9 and TRBJ2-5, is as follows: DTGVSQNPRHKITKRGQNVTFRCDPISEHNRLYWYRQTLGQGPEFLTYFQNEAQLEKSRLLSDRFSAERPKGSFSTLEIQRTEQGDSAMYLCASSLGVVAPETQYFGPGTRLLVL.

V gene TRBV19 combines with J gene TRBJ2-7; 7 bases align to TRBD1. This CDR3 has 16 amino acids. Germline CDR1 and CDR2: LNHDA and SQIVND (reference sequence). The V segment lost 3 bases and the J segment 9 bases; nucleotides outside the gene matches: 17. Here the CDR3 reads CASSITGQNSRFVQYF. The CDR3, as DNA: TGTGCCAGTAGTATCACGGGACAGAACTCCCGATTCGTGCAGTACTTC.